The clone carrying this T cell receptor (beta chain) appeared a few times. As yet, its antigen is unknown. The CDR3 is 14 residues long. CDR1 is PRHDT, CDR2 FYEKMQ, per germline (reference sequence). V lost 2 bases and J 1 base, leaving 8 bases between the germline ends. Reverse transcription of all isolated RNA meant that expressed TCRB transcripts were sequenced. Naive, central memory and regulatory T cell samples came to a mean of about 4 million reads. Here immunoSEQ multiplex PCR was the method, and the copy in TCRdb shows in-frame clones only, minus some. The sample contains some 130,000 clones, 9% of which appear only once. The data were obtained in a study of beta chain features in type 1 diabetes. Study background: Sorted cells examined across all samples numbered 107,917,701. Findings and caveats of the study: For Type 1 diabetes patients, all four CD4+ subsets carried TCRB CDR3s that were moderately but significantly shorter.

The TCR was taken from a man aged 25-45 years with type 1 diabetes. The V gene is TRBV13, the J gene TRBJ1-2; D not certain. Sequences were obtained from central memory CD4+ T cells from blood. This CDR3 is CASSLYTDNYGYTF. In DNA form, the CDR3 reads TGTGCCAGCAGCTTATATACAGATAACTATGGCTACACCTTC.